The rows below give T cell receptor beta chains drawn from one sample of a study of technical replicates of blood from several donors. Profiled with immunoSEQ multiplex PCR; TCRdb holds only in-frame clones, not every one. In the table there are some 93,000 clones, 95% of which are singletons. Sequenced sample: T cells isolated from PBMCs. Receptors originate from a human donor in good health. Both conserved end residues are part of each CDR3. The D gene is left open where the match is weak.

v_gene	j_gene	d_gene	CDR3aa	CDR3nt
TRBV6-1	TRBJ2-7	TRBD1	CASTLDRPYEQYF	TGTGCCAGCACCTTGGACAGGCCCTACGAGCAGTACTTC
TRBV28	TRBJ1-5	TRBD1	CASSRYRDRGYKPQHF	TGTGCCAGCAGTCGATACCGGGACAGGGGGTACAAGCCCCAGCATTTT
TRBV5-1	TRBJ1-1	TRBD1	CASSFGQGHTEAFF	TGCGCCAGCAGCTTTGGACAGGGGCACACTGAAGCTTTCTTT
TRBV5-1	TRBJ2-7	-	CASSFAQGGNEQYF	TGCGCCAGCAGCTTCGCCCAGGGAGGCAACGAGCAGTACTTC
TRBV19	TRBJ2-7	-	CASRGGGPGDEQYF	TGTGCCAGTAGGGGAGGGGGACCCGGGGACGAGCAGTACTTC
TRBV5-1	TRBJ2-3	TRBD2	CASATSGSSTDTQYF	TGCGCCAGCGCGACTAGCGGGAGTAGCACAGATACGCAGTATTTT
TRBV5-1	TRBJ1-1	-	CASRGPGPHNTEAFF	TGCGCCAGCAGGGGGCCAGGGCCGCACAACACTGAAGCTTTCTTT
TRBV30	TRBJ1-2	-	CAWSAQGANYGYTF	TGTGCCTGGAGTGCTCAGGGTGCTAACTATGGCTACACCTTC
TRBV6-1	TRBJ1-4	-	CASRTMGEKLFF	TGTGCCAGCAGGACGATGGGCGAAAAACTGTTTTTT
TRBV5-4	TRBJ2-7	TRBD2	CASSLGLAGDDEQYF	TGTGCCAGCAGCTTGGGACTAGCGGGAGACGACGAGCAGTACTTC